These 6 T cell receptor beta chains share one sample of origin, sequenced in a study of T cells after yellow fever vaccination. Each CDR3 protein gets one entry after TCRdb re-called the 5' RACE reads with MiXCR. The sample has approximately 610,000 distinct CDR3 sequences; 17% are singletons. Specimen: PBMCs, collected less than 6 days after the first yellow fever vaccination. These receptors were obtained from a man aged 18 to 29 who received the YFV17D yellow fever vaccine.

The chain links TRBV5-4 to TRBJ1-1; perhaps TRBD1 as D (6 bases). V lost 6 bases and J lost 1, with 13 bases in between. Germline V gene data show CDR1 as SGHNT and CDR2 as YYREEE (reference sequence). CDR3 size: 14 residues. CDR3 bases: TGTGCCAGCACTGGGAAGGGGGAGAACACTGAAGCTTTCTTT. Protein: CASTGKGENTEAFF.

The V call is TRBV7-8, the J call TRBJ2-2; D gene unclear. Trimming cost V 5 bases and J 4 bases, with 17 bases left between them. The CDR3 consists of 16 residues. CDR1 SGHVS and CDR2 FQNEAQ come from the germline V gene. For the CDR3, the DNA is TGTGCCAGCAGCCCCGGAAGCTGGAGCGTCACCGGGGAGCTGTTTTTT. Translation: CASSPGSWSVTGELFF.

This clonotype turned up a few times. The V gene is TRBV9, the J gene TRBJ1-1, with D possibly TRBD1 on 5 matching bases. Looked up from germline, CDR1 is SGDLS and CDR2 is YYNGEE. Between the trimmed V and J ends, which lost 3 bases and 5 bases, there was a span of 14 bases. The CDR3 sequence is 14 residues long. The CDR3 protein is CASSAGRTSTEAFF. CDR3 coding DNA: TGTGCCAGCAGCGCGGGACGGACCTCGACTGAAGCTTTCTTT.

The genes are TRBV6-5 and TRBJ2-1; 13 bases are shared with TRBD2. The CDR3 spans 16 residues. Per the germline V gene, CDR1 is MNHEY and CDR2 is SVGAGI. V lost 3 bases and J lost 12; bases outside the gene matches: 11. For the CDR3, the DNA is TGTGCCAGCAGTTATGGAGCTGGACTAGCGGGGGAGCCGCAGTTCTTC. This encodes CASSYGAGLAGEPQFF.

The V gene is TRBV5-6, the J gene TRBJ1-1; D gene uncertain. Trimming pared 0 bases from V and 1 base from J, leaving 10 bases between. Germline-derived CDR1 and CDR2 are SGHDT and YYEEEE. The CDR3 contains 15 residues. The CDR3 DNA reads as TGTGCCAGCAGCTTGGATTGGACGTCGAACACTGAAGCTTTCTTT. Translated: CASSLDWTSNTEAFF.

This clonotype showed up many times. The chain uses TRBV19 and TRBJ2-1, with 8 positions matching TRBD1. The CDR3 length is 13 residues. The junction had 11 bases not matched to a gene; V was cut back by 10 bases and J by 9 bases. The germline V gene encodes CDR1 LNHDA and CDR2 SQIVND (reference sequence). The CDR3 nucleotides are TGTGCCACTCGGACAGGGTATATTGGTGAGCAGTTCTTC. It codes for CATRTGYIGEQFF.